A single sample is the source of the 7 T cell receptor beta chains below, sequenced in a study of T cells in localized non-small cell lung cancer. The assay was immunoSEQ multiplex PCR, and TCRdb's table has in-frame clones only and misses some. The sample consists of around 2,800 clones, 20% to 30% of them appearing once. The input for sequencing was normal lung tissue next to the tumor, taken before any cancer treatment. These receptors were collected from a male donor aged 60 or over with stage II lung adenocarcinoma.

This clone was observed a few times. The CDR3 is CASRRLERGAEGEQFF. The CDR3 bases are TGCGCCAGCAGACGACTAGAGCGGGGGGCCGAGGGTGAGCAGTTCTTC. The gene calls are TRBV1 and TRBJ2-1; the table's D call of TRBD2 was not tested on the DNA. TRBV1 is designated a pseudogene. The CDR3 runs to 16 residues.

This clone was seen only a few times. This rearrangement joins TRBV29-1 to TRBJ1-2; the D gene is possibly TRBD1 (5 bases). The CDR3 is 13 amino acids. The V and J ends lost 5 bases and 7 bases respectively, with 17 bases between them. In germline, CDR1 is SQVTM, CDR2 ANQGSEA. CDR3 region: CSVLGTAKGGYTF. The CDR3, as DNA: TGCAGCGTTCTGGGGACGGCGAAGGGTGGCTACACCTTC.

This clone was observed a handful of times. The genes are TRBV19 and TRBJ1-1; TRBD1 matches at 7 bases. The V gene's germline CDR1 is LNHDA and CDR2 SQIVND (reference sequence). Trimming removed 5 bases from V and 8 bases from J; junction bases left unmatched: 8. The CDR3 runs to 13 residues. The CDR3 reads CASSPRRGLEAFF. The CDR3 DNA sequence: TGTGCCAGTAGTCCGCGGAGGGGGCTGGAAGCTTTCTTT.

This clone was found a few times. The CDR3 loop is CASSFLRGDSGANVLTF. The CDR3 bases are TGTGCCAGCAGTTTCCTTCGGGGGGACTCTGGGGCCAACGTCCTGACTTTC. This chain links TRBV27 with TRBJ2-6; 7 nucleotides line up with TRBD2. Looked up from germline, CDR1 is MNHEY and CDR2 is SMNVEV (reference sequence). The CDR3 has 17 amino acids. V was clipped by 3 bases and J by 0 bases; unmatched bases: 5.

This chain joins TRBV5-1 and TRBJ2-7; 9 bases fit TRBD1. Germline V lookup: CDR1 SGHRS, CDR2 YFSETQ. J was trimmed by 3 bases and V by 5 bases; bases with no gene match: 9. This CDR3 spans 15 amino acids. The CDR3 DNA reads TGCGCCAGCAGGGGAACAGGGGGCACTAACTACGAGCAGTACTTC. Translation: CASRGTGGTNYEQYF. The variable domain in full, completed from reference TRBV5-1 and TRBJ2-7, reads KAGVTQTPRYLIKTRGQQVTLSCSPISGHRSVSWYQQTPGQGLQFLFEYFSETQRNKGNFPGRFSGRQFSNSRSEMNVSTLELGDSALYLCASRGTGGTNYEQYFGPGTRLTVT.

The chain recombines TRBV30 with TRBJ2-7; D not resolved. The CDR3 totals 13 residues. Germline lookup yields CDR1 GTSNPN and CDR2 SVGIG (reference sequence). Trimming took off 0 bases at V and 3 bases at J, with 9 bases between the two ends. CDR3 bases: TGTGCCTGGAGTGTAGGTGTCAGCTACGAGCAGTACTTC. This gives the protein CAWSVGVSYEQYF.

This clone was found a few times. The V and J genes are TRBV29-1 and TRBJ1-2, with 7 bases that match TRBD1. The ends lost 5 bases at V and 3 bases at J; junction bases unmatched: 9. The CDR3 loop spans 14 amino acids. Germline CDR1 reads SQVTM; CDR2 reads ANQGSEA. CDR3 bases: TGCAGCGTTCGAGATACCGGGACAGACTATGGCTACACCTTC. Protein product: CSVRDTGTDYGYTF.